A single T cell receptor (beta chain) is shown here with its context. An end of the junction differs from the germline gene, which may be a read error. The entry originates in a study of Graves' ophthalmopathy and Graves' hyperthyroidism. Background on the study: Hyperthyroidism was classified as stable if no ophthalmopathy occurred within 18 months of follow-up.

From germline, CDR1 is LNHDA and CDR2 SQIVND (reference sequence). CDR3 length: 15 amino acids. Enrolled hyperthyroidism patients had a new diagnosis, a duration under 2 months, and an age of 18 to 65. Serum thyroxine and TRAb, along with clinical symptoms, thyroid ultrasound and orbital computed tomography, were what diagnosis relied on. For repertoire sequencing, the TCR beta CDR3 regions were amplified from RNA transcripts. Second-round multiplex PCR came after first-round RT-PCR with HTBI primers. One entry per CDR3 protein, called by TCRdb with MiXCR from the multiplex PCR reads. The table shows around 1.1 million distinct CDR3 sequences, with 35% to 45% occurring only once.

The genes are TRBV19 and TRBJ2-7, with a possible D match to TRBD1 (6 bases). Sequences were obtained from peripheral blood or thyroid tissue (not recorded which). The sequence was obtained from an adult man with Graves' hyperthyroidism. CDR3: CASSIARDKIYERYF. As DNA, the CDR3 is TGTGCCAGTAGTATAGCCAGGGACAAGATATACGAGCGGTACTTC.